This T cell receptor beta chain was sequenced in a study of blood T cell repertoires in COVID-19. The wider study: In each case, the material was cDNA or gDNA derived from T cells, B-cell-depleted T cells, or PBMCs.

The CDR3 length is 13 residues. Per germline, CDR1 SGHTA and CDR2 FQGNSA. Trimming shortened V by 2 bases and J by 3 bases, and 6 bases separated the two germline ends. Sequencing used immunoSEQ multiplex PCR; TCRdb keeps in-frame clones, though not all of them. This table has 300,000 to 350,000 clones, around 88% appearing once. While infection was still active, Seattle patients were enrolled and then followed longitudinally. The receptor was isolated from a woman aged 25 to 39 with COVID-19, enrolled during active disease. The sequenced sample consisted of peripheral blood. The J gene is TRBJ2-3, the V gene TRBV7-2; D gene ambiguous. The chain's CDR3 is CASSLTPTDTQYF. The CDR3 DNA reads TGTGCCAGCAGCTTAACACCAACAGATACGCAGTATTTT.